The entry that follows covers one T cell receptor beta chain sequence. In the study's own analysis: How many nucleated cells were present was estimated from reference gene primer amplification. Sequencing used immunoSEQ multiplex PCR; TCRdb keeps in-frame clones, though not all of them. That table supplies the V and J calls and clone size; D and trimming were determined from the DNA. The sample has roughly 200,000 clones; 76% are singletons. This sample was taken from a study of blood T cell repertoires in COVID-19. Overall study: COVID-19 samples, acute and convalescent, were from the United States, Italy and Spain.

Germline values: CDR1 LGHNA, CDR2 YSLEER. The V end lost 4 bases, the J end lost 4 bases, and 21 bases lay between the germline ends. The length of the CDR3 is 17 residues. The receptor comes from a woman between 45 and 60 years old with active or convalescent COVID-19. The chain has TRBV4-3 and TRBJ2-3; a weak D match, TRBD2 (6 bases). Sequenced material: peripheral blood. As DNA, the CDR3 is TGCGCCAGCAGCCTTCGGGAATGGAGGGGAATCCCAGATACGCAGTATTTT. It yields the protein CASSLREWRGIPDTQYF.